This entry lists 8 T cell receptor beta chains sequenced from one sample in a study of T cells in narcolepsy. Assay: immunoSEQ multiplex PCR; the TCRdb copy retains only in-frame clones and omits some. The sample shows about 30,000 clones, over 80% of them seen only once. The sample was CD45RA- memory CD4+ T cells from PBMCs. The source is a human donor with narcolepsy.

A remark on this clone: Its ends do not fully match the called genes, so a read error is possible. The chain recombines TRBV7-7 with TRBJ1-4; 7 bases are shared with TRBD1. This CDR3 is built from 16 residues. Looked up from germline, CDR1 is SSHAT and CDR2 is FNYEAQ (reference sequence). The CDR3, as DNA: TGTGCTAGCAGCTTGGGGTCGGCAGGGGGTAATGAAAAACTGTTTTTT. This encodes CASSLGSAGGNEKLFF.

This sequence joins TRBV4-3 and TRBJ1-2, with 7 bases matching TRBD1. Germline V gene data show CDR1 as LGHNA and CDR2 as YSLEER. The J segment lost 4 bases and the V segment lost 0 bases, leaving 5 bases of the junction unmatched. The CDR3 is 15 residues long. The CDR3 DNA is TGCGCCAGCAGCCAAGATATCAAGGGGGCCTATGGCTACACCTTC. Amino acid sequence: CASSQDIKGAYGYTF.

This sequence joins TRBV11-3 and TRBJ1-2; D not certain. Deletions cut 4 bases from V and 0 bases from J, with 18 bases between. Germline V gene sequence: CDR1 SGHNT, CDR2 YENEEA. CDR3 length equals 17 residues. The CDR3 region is CASSSQRTGQANYGYTF. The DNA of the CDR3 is TGTGCCAGCAGCTCACAAAGAACGGGCCAAGCTAACTATGGCTACACCTTC.

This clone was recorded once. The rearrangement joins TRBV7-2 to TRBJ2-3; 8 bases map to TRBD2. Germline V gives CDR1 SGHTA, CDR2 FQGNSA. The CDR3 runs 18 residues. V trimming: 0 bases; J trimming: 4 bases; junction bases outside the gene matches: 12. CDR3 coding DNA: TGTGCCAGCAGCTTAGCGGCACCCGGGACTAGTTTCGCAGATACGCAGTATTTT. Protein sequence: CASSLAAPGTSFADTQYF.

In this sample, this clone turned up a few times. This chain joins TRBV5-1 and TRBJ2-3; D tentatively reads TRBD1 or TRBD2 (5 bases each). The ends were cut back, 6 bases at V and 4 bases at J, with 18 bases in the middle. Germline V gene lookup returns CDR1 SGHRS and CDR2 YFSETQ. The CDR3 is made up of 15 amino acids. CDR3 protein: CASKTGTTSADTQYF. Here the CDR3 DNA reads TGCGCCAGCAAAACTGGGACGACGAGCGCAGATACGCAGTATTTT.

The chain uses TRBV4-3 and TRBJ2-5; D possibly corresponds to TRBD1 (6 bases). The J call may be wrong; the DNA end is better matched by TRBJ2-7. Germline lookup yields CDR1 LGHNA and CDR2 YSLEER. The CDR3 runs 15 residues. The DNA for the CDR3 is TGCGCCAGCAGCCAAGGGGCCACAGGGATCTACGAGCAGTACTTC. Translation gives CASSQGATGIYEQYF.

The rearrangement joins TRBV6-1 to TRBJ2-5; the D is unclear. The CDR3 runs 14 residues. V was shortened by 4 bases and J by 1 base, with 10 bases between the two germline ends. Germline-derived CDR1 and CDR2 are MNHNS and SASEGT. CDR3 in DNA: TGTGCCAGCAGTGTGGGCGGTCCCCAAGAGACCCAGTACTTC. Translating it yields CASSVGGPQETQYF.

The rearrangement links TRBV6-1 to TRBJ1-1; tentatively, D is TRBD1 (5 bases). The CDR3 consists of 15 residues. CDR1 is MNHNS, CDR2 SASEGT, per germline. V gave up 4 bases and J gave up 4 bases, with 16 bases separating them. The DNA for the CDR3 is TGTGCCAGCAGTGGAATTTCAGGGTTGAGCACTGAAGCTTTCTTT. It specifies CASSGISGLSTEAFF.